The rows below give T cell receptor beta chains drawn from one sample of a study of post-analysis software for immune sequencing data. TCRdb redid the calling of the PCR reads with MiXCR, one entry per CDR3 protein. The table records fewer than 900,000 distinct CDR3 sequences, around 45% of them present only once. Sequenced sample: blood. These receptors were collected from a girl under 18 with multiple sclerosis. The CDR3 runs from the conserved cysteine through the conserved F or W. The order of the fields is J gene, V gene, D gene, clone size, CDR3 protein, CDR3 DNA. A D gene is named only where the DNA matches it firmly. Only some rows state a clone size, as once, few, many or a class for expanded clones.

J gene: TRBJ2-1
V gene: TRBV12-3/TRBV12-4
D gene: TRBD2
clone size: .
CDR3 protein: CASSFPAGGNEQFF
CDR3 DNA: TGTGCCAGCAGTTTCCCAGCGGGAGGCAATGAGCAGTTCTTC

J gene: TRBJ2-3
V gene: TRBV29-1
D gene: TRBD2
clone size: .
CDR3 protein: CSVGLAGVDTQYF
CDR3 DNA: TGCAGCGTTGGACTAGCGGGAGTAGATACGCAGTATTTT

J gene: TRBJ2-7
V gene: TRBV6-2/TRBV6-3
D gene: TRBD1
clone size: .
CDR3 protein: CASRLGQGLGRQYF
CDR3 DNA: TGTGCCAGCAGACTTGGACAGGGCCTAGGCCGGCAGTACTTC

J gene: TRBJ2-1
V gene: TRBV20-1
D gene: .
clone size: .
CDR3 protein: CSARPSFSYNEQFF
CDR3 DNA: TGCAGTGCCAGGCCCAGTTTCTCCTACAATGAGCAGTTCTTC

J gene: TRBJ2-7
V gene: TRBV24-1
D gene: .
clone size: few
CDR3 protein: CATSDLRYPYEQYF
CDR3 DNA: TGTGCCACCAGTGATTTGCGTTACCCCTACGAGCAGTACTTC

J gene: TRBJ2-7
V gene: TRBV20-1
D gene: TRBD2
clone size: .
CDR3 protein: CSARDPASAGAYEQYF
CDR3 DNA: TGCAGTGCTAGAGATCCGGCGTCAGCGGGAGCCTACGAGCAGTACTTC

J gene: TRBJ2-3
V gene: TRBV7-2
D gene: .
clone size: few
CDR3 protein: CASSLPGTQYF
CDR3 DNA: TGTGCCAGCAGCTTACCCGGAACGCAGTATTTT

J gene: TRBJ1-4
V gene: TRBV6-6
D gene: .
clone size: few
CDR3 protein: CASSYEDATNEKLFF
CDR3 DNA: TGTGCCAGCAGTTACGAAGATGCAACTAATGAAAAACTGTTTTTT

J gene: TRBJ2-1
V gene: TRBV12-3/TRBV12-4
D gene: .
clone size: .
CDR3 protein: CASGEGMANEQFF
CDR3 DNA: TGTGCCAGCGGCGAGGGGATGGCCAATGAGCAGTTCTTC

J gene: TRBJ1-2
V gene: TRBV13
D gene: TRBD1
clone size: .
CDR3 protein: CASSTGVDYGYTF
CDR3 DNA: TGTGCCAGCAGCACAGGGGTGGACTATGGCTACACCTTC

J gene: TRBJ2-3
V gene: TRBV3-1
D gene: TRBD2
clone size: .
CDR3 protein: CASSRYKAGGGGTQYF
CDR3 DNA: TGTGCCAGCAGCCGCTACAAGGCGGGGGGCGGCGGTACGCAGTATTTT

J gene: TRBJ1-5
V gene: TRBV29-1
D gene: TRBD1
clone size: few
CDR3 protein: CSVGQGASNQPQHF
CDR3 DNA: TGCAGCGTTGGACAGGGGGCTAGCAATCAGCCCCAGCATTTT

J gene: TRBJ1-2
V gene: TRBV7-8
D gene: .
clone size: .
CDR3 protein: CASSDGSYGYTF
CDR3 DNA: TGTGCCAGCAGTGACGGCAGCTATGGCTACACCTTC

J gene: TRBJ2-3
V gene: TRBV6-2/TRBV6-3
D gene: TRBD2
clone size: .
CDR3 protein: CASCLSGTDTQYF
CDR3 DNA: TGTGCCAGCTGCCTTAGCGGGACGGATACGCAGTATTTT

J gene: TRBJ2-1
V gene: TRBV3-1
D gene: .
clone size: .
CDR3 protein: CASSQDGVEQFF
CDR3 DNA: TGTGCCAGCAGCCAAGATGGGGTTGAGCAGTTCTTC

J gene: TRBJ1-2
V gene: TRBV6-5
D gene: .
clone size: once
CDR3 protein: CASSRNQIADRHYGYTF
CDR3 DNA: TGTGCCAGCAGCCGAAATCAGATAGCTGACAGACACTATGGCTACACCTTC

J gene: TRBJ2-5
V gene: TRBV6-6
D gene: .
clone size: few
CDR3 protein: CASSYSGFQETQYF
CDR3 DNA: TGTGCCAGCAGTTACTCGGGGTTTCAAGAGACCCAGTACTTC

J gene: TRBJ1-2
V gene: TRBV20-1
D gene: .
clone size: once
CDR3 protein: CSARDVQGSFHYGCTF
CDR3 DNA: TGCAGTGCTAGAGACGTACAGGGATCTTTTCACTATGGCTGCACCTTC

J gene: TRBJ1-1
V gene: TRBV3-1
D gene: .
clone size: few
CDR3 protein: CASSQASSNTEAFF
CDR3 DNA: TGTGCCAGCAGTCAGGCTTCTTCGAACACTGAAGCTTTCTTT

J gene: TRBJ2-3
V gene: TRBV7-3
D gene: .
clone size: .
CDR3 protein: CASSLDFPTDTQYF
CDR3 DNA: TGTGCCAGCAGCTTGGACTTCCCCACAGATACGCAGTATTTT

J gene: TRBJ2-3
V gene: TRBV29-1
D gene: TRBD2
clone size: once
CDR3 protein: CSVGGLAGGGIADTQFF
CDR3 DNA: TGCAGCGTGGGGGGTCTAGCGGGAGGCGGAATCGCAGATACGCAGTTTTTT

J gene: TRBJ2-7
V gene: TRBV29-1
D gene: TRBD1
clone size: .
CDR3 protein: CSVEGDSPYEQYF
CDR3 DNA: TGCAGCGTTGAAGGGGACAGTCCCTACGAGCAGTACTTC

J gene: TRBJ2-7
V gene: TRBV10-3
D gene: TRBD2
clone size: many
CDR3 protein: CAISIIWREGPYEQYF
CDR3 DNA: TGTGCCATCAGTATAATATGGAGGGAGGGCCCCTACGAGCAGTACTTC

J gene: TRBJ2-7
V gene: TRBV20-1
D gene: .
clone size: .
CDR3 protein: CSAPRTGLPYEQYF
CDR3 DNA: TGCAGTGCCCCCCGAACGGGACTTCCCTACGAGCAGTACTTC

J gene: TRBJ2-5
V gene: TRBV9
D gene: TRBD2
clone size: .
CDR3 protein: CASSGGTSGSGTQYF
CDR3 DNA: TGTGCCAGCAGCGGGGGGACTAGCGGGTCGGGGACCCAGTACTTC

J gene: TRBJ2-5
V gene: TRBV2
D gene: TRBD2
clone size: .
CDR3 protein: CASVREEYQETQYF
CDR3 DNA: TGTGCCAGCGTGCGGGAGGAGTACCAAGAGACCCAGTACTTC

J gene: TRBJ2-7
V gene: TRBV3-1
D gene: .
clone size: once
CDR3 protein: CASSQDFGTHSYEQYF
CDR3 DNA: TGTGCCAGCAGCCAAGACTTCGGGACCCACTCCTACGAGCAGTACTTC

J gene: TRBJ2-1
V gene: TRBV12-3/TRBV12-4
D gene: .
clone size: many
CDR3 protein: CASSLKGGNEQFF
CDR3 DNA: TGTGCCAGCAGCTTGAAGGGGGGCAATGAGCAGTTCTTC

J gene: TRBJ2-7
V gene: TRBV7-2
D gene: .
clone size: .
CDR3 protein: CASSRQGLLDEQYF
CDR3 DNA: TGTGCCAGCAGCCGCCAGGGCCTTCTTGACGAGCAGTACTTC

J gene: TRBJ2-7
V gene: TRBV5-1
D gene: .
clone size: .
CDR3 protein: CASSFAGMYEQYF
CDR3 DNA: TGCGCCAGCAGCTTCGCAGGGATGTACGAGCAGTACTTC

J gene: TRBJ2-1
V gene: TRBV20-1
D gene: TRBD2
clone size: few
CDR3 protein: CSARAPTRGLAGAGNEQFF
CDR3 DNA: TGCAGTGCTAGAGCCCCCACCCGGGGACTAGCGGGAGCGGGCAATGAGCAGTTCTTC

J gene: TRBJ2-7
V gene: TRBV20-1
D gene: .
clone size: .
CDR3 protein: CSARGLGITYEQYF
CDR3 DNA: TGCAGTGCTAGAGGACTAGGGATAACCTACGAGCAGTACTTC

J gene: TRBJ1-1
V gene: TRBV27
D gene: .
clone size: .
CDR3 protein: CASRSPGDSNTEAFF
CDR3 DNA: TGTGCCAGCAGATCCCCGGGAGACTCGAACACTGAAGCTTTCTTT

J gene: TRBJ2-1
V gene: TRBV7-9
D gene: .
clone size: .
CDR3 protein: CASSDRVFSYNEQFF
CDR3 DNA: TGTGCCAGCAGCGATCGGGTCTTTTCCTACAATGAGCAGTTCTTC

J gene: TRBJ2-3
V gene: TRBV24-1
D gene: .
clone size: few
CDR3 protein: CATLGVGSNTQYF
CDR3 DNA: TGTGCCACCCTCGGAGTAGGGTCGAATACGCAGTATTTT

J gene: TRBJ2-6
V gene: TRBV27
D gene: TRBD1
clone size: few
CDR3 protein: CASSFGLTGAGANVLTF
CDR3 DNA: TGTGCCAGCAGTTTTGGACTCACAGGGGCTGGGGCCAACGTCCTGACTTTC

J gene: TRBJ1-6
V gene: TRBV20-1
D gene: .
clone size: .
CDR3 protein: CSARVLRNSPLHF
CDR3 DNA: TGCAGTGCTAGAGTGCTACGGAATTCACCCCTCCACTTT